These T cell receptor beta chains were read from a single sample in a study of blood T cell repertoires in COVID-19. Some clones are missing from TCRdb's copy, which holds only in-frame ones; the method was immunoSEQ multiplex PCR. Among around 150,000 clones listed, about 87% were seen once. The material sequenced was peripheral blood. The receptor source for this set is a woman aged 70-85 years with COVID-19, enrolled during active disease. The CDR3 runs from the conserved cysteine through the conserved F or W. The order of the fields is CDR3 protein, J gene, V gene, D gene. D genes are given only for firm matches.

CASSAGLSNQPQHF TRBJ1-5 TRBV10-1 .
CASSILGQVSGNTIYF TRBJ1-3 TRBV19 TRBD1
CASSQDPGQRNSPLHF TRBJ1-6 TRBV4-1 .
CSVEDLHTGELFF TRBJ2-2 TRBV29-1 .
CASSSGLNTEAFF TRBJ1-1 TRBV2 .
CASSDLDTPYEQYF TRBJ2-7 TRBV10-2 .
CASSLLRGAGNEQFF TRBJ2-1 TRBV5-1 TRBD2
CASSPDASYNEQFF TRBJ2-1 TRBV5-1 .
CASSVGPGDDSPLHF TRBJ1-6 TRBV9 .
CASSPGRTEAFF TRBJ1-1 TRBV6-5 .
CASSSLGGIVSPLHF TRBJ1-6 TRBV7-3 .
CASSESGWESGYGYTF TRBJ1-2 TRBV6-1 .
CASSPRLAVPTDTQYF TRBJ2-3 TRBV5-1 TRBD2
CASSSAPGQVNSPLHF TRBJ1-6 TRBV5-1 .
CASSLAVGSEAFF TRBJ1-1 TRBV12-3/TRBV12-4 .
CASSPPDRGYGNTIYF TRBJ1-3 TRBV18 TRBD1